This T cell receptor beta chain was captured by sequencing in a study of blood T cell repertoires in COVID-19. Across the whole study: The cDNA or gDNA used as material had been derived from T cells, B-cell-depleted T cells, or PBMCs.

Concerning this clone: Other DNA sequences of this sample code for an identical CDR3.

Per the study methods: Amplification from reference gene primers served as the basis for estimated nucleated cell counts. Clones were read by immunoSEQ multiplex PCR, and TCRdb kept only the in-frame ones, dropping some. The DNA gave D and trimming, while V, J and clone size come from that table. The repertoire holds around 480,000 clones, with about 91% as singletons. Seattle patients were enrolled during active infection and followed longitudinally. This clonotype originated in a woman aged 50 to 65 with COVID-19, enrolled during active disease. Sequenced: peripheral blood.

The CDR3: CASSSGTGSYEQYF. CDR3 coding DNA: TGTGCCAGCAGCTCCGGGACAGGATCCTACGAGCAGTACTTC. The chain carries TRBV5-4 and TRBJ2-7; TRBD1 aligns across 8 bases. Germline CDR1 reads SGHNT; CDR2 reads YYREEE (reference sequence). The V and J ends lost 3 bases and 1 base, in that order; junction bases with no gene match: 3. The CDR3 has 14 amino acids.